The 5 T cell receptor beta chains given below trace back to one sample, sequenced in a study of blood T cell repertoires in COVID-19. The protocol was immunoSEQ multiplex PCR, while the TCRdb copy is restricted to in-frame clones and leaves out a portion. The table shows more than 95,000 clones, with 88% occurring only once. Sequencing was done on a sample of peripheral blood. The receptors come from a man between 45 and 60 years old with acute or convalescent COVID-19.

The rearrangement uses TRBV11-2 and TRBJ2-5; 8 bases align to TRBD1. V shed 2 bases and J 5 bases; nucleotides not matched to a gene: 4. From germline, CDR1 is SGHAT and CDR2 FQNNGV. The CDR3 spans 14 residues. CDR3 in DNA: TGTGCCAGCAGCTTAAGGGACAGGTCGGAGACCCAGTACTTC. Amino acid sequence: CASSLRDRSETQYF. The variable domain in full, with the rest retrieved from reference TRBV11-2 and TRBJ2-5, is EAGVAQSPRYKIIEKRQSVAFWCNPISGHATLYWYQQILGQGPKLLIQFQNNGVVDDSQLPKDRFSAERLKGVDSTLKIQPAKLEDSAVYLCASSLRDRSETQYFGPGTRLLVL.

V gene TRBV20-1 combines with J gene TRBJ2-5; the match to TRBD2 covers 10 bases. Germline CDR1 reads DFQATT; CDR2 reads SNEGSKA (reference sequence). This CDR3 is built from 16 residues. The junction had 12 bases not matched to a gene; V was cut back by 3 bases and J by 5 bases. The chain's CDR3 is CSASLSSGSRMETQYF. CDR3 DNA sequence: TGCAGTGCTAGTCTCTCTAGCGGGAGTAGGATGGAGACCCAGTACTTC.

The chain recombines TRBV29-1 with TRBJ1-2; maybe TRBD1 (5 bases). The CDR3 contains 12 residues. Trimming took off 7 bases at V and 3 bases at J, with 12 bases between the two ends. The germline V gene has CDR1 SQVTM and CDR2 ANQGSEA. The CDR3 reads CSDQGLDYGYTF. The CDR3 coding sequence is TGCAGCGACCAGGGTCTCGACTATGGCTACACCTTC.

The chain recombines TRBV7-2 with TRBJ1-6, with 9 bases that match TRBD1. The V gene end was trimmed by 6 bases and the J gene end by 4 bases; junction bases not matched to a gene: 7. Germline CDR1 reads SGHTA; CDR2 reads FQGNSA. The CDR3 loop spans 16 amino acids. CDR3 sequence: CASRGDRVTYNSPLHF. DNA for the CDR3: TGTGCCAGCAGAGGGGACAGGGTGACTTATAATTCACCCCTCCACTTT.

This clone was found once. The J gene is TRBJ1-3, the V gene TRBV5-4; D is undetermined. This CDR3 is 13 amino acids long. Germline-derived CDR1 and CDR2 are SGHNT and YYREEE (reference sequence). Trimming stripped 0 bases from V and 4 bases from J, with 5 bases between. The CDR3 nucleotides read TGTGCCAGCAGCTTGGACAGCGGAAACACCATATATTTT. Protein product: CASSLDSGNTIYF.